This TCR beta chain was identified during a study of blood T cell repertoires in COVID-19. Study summary: Specimens from acute and convalescent COVID-19 originated in the United States, Italy and Spain. From T cells, B-cell-depleted T cells, or PBMCs came the material, which was cDNA or gDNA.

Authors' methods: Quantification of nucleated cells was approximated via reference gene primer amplification. Using immunoSEQ multiplex PCR, the repertoire was profiled, and TCRdb retains in-frame clones only, with some absent. D and trimming were read from the DNA, whereas the V and J calls and clone size are those reported in that table. The repertoire holds around 180,000 clones, with around 88% as singletons. V dropped 6 bases and J dropped 4 bases, with 10 bases sitting between them. The CDR3 is made up of 13 amino acids. As concerns this clone: At the DNA level, this CDR3 is encoded by other sequences in the same sample as well.

The clonotype was recovered from a woman younger than 45 with acute or convalescent COVID-19. The gene calls are TRBV12-3 or TRBV12-4 and TRBJ2-1; a weak D match, TRBD2 (5 bases). Source material: peripheral blood. CDR3 loop: CASSLPGYNEQFF. The DNA for the CDR3 is TGTGCCAGCAGCTTACCGGGGTACAATGAGCAGTTCTTC.